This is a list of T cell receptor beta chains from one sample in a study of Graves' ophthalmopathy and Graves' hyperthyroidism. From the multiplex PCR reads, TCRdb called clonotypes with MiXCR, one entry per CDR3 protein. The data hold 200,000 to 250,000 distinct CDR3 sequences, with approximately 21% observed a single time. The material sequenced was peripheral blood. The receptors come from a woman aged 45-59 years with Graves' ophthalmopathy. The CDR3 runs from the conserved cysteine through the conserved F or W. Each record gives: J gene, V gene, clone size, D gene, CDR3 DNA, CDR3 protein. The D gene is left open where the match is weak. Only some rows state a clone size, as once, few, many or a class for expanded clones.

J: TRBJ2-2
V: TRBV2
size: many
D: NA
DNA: TGTGCCAGCGGCGGGACCGTCATAACCGGGGAGCTGTTTTTT
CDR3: CASGGTVITGELFF

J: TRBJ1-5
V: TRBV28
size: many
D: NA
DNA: TGTGCCAGCAGTTTAGGTGGGGGGGGAACACAGCCCCAGCATTTT
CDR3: CASSLGGGGTQPQHF

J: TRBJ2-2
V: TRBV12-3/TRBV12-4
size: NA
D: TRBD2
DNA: TGTGCCAGCAGTTCTGAGCGGGGTAACGGGGAGCTGTTTTTT
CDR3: CASSSERGNGELFF

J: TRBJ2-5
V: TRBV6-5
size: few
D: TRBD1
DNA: TGTGCCAGCAGTCTCGGGACAGGGGCTGAAGAGACCCAGTACTTC
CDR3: CASSLGTGAEETQYF

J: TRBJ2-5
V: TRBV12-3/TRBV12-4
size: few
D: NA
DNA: TGTGCCAGCAGACCGATCGGGGGCCAAGAGACCCAGTACTTC
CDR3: CASRPIGGQETQYF

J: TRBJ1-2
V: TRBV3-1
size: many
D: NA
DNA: TGTGCCAGCTCCCAACGGGGAATACTGGGTGGCTACACCTTC
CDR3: CASSQRGILGGYTF

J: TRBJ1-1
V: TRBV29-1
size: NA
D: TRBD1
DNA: TGCAGCGTGAAGGGACAGTCCTTAATGAACTCTGAAGCTTTCTTT
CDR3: CSVKGQSLMNSEAFF

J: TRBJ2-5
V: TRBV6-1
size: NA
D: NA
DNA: TGTGCCAGCAGTCCTTCCGCGGGACAAGAGACCCAGTACTTC
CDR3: CASSPSAGQETQYF

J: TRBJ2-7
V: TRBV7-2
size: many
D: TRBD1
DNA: TGTGCCAGCAGCTTAGATCCAGGGGGCTACGAGCAGTACTTC
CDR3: CASSLDPGGYEQYF

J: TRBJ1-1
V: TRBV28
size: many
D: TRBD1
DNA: TGTGCCAGCAGTCCCGCGACGGACAGGGAGAACACTGAAGCTTTCTTT
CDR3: CASSPATDRENTEAFF

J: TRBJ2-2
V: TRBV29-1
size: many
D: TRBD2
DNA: TGCAGCGTTGCTCGGTCTAGCGGGATCGCCGGGGAGCTGTTTTTT
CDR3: CSVARSSGIAGELFF

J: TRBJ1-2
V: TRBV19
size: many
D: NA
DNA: TGTGCCAGTACTCCATCCGACCTCATGCCCGGCTACACCTTC
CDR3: CASTPSDLMPGYTF

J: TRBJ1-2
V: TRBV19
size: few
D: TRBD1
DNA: TGTGCCAGTAGTAGCGGACAGGGAGGCTACACCTTC
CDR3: CASSSGQGGYTF

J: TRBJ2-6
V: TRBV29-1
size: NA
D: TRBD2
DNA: TGCAGCTCCGAAGGAGGCGGGAGTGGGTCTGGGGCCAACGTCCTGACTTTC
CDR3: CSSEGGGSGSGANVLTF

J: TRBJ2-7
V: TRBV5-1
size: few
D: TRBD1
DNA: TGCGCCAGCAGCCCTTGGACAGGGGGCGTTGCATACGAGCAGTACTTC
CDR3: CASSPWTGGVAYEQYF

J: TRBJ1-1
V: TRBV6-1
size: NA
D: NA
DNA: TGTGCCAGCAGTCCCCCCTACCAGCGGGGTGAAGCTTTCTTT
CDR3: CASSPPYQRGEAFF

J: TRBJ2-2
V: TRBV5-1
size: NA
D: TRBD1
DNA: TGCGCCAGCAGCCTCCGTCATACCGGGACAGGGTCGAACACCGGGGAGCTGTTTTTT
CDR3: CASSLRHTGTGSNTGELFF

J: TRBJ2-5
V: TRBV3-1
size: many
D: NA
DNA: TGTGCCAGCAGCCTCAGGGTGGGGACCCAGTACTTC
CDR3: CASSLRVGTQYF

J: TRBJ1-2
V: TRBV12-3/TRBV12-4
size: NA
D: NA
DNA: TGTGCCAGCAGTTTAATCAGGGCTGGGAAAGGCTACATCTTC
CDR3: CASSLIRAGKGYIF

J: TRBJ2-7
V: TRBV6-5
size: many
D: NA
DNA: TGTGCCAGCAGTTATGGGGACTCCTACGAGCAGTACTTC
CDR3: CASSYGDSYEQYF